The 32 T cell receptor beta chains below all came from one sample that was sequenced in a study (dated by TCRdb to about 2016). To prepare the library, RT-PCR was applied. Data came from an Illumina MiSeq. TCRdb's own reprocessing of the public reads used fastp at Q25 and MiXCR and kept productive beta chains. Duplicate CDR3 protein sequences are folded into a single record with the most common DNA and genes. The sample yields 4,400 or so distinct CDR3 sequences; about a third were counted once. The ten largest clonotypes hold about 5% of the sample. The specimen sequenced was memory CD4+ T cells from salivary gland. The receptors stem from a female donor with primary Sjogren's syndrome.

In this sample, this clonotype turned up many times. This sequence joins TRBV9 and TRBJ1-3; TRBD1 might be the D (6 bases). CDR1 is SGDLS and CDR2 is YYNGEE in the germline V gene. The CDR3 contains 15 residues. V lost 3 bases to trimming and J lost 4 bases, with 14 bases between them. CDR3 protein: CASSAAGTPGNTIYF. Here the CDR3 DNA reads TGTGCCAGCAGCGCCGCGGGGACACCAGGAAACACCATATATTTT.

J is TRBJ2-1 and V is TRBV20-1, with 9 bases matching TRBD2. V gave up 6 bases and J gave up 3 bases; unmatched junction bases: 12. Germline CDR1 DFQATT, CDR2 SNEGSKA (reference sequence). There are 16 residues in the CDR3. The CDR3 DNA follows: TGCAGTGCCCGGACTATAGCGGGGGACCACTACAATGAGCAGTTCTTC. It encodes CSARTIAGDHYNEQFF.

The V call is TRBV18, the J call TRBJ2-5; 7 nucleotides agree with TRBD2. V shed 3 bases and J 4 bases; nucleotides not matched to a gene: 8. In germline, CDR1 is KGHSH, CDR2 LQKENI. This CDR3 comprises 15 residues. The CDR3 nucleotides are TGTGCCAGCTCACCGCAACTAGCGTCAAGAGAGACCCAGTACTTC. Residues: CASSPQLASRETQYF.

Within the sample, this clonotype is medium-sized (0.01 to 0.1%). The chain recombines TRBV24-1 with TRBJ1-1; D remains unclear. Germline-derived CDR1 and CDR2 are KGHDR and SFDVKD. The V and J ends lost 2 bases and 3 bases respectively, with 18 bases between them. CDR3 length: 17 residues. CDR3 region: CATSDSGASGRDTEAFF. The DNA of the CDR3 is TGTGCCACCAGTGATTCGGGAGCCTCGGGGAGGGACACTGAAGCTTTCTTT.

CDR3: CSASRGAGELFF. CDR3 DNA sequence: TGCAGTGCATCCCGGGGGGCCGGGGAGCTGTTTTTT. The chain joins TRBV20-1 to TRBJ2-2; 7 bases match TRBD2. V dropped 6 bases and J dropped 6; count of bases not matched to a gene: 4. Germline loops: CDR1 DFQATT, CDR2 SNEGSKA (reference sequence). The CDR3 runs to 12 residues.

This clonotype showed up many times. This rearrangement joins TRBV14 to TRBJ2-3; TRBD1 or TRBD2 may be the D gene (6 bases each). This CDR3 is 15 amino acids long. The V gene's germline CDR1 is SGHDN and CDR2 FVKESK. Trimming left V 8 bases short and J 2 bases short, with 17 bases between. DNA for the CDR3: TGTGCCAGCCGAGCACGGGGGCGGCTCACAGATACGCAGTATTTT. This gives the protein CASRARGRLTDTQYF.

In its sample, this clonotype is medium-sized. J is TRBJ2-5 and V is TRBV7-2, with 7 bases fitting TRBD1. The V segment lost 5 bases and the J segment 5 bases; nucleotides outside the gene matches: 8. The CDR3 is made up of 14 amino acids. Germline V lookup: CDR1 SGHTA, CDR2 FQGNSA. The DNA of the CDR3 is TGTGCCAGCAGCACACAGGGGAAAAGGGAGACCCAGTACTTC. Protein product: CASSTQGKRETQYF.

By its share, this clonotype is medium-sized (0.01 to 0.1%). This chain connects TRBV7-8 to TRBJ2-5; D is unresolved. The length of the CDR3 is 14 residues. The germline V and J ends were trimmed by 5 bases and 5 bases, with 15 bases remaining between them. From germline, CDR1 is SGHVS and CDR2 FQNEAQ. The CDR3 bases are TGTGCCAGCAGCCCCTATGTAGGGATGGAGACCCAGTACTTC. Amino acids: CASSPYVGMETQYF.

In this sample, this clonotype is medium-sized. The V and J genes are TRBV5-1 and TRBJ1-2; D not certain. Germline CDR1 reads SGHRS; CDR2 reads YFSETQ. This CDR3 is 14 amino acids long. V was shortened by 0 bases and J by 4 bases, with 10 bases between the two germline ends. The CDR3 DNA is TGCGCCAGCAGCTTGGGAAGGACTGTCTATGGCTACACCTTC. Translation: CASSLGRTVYGYTF.

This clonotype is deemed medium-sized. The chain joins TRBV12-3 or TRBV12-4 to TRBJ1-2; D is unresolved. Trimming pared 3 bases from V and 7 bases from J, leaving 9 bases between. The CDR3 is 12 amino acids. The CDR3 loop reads CASSFSAAGYTF. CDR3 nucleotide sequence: TGTGCCAGCAGTTTTTCGGCGGCTGGCTACACCTTC.

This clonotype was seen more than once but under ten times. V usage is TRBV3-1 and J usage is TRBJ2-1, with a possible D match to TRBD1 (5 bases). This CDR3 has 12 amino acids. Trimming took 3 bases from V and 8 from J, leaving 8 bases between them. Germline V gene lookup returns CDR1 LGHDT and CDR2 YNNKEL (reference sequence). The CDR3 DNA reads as TGTGCCAGCAGCCAGTCCAGGGATGAGCAGTTCTTC. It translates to CASSQSRDEQFF.

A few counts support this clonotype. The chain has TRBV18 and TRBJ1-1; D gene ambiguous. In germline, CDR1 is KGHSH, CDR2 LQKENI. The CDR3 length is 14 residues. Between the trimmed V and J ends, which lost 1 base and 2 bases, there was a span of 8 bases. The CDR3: CASSPLVGNTEAFF. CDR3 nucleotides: TGTGCCAGCTCACCACTGGTCGGAAACACTGAAGCTTTCTTT. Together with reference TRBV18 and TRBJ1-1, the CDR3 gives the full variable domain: NAGVMQNPRHLVRRRGQEARLRCSPMKGHSHVYWYRQLPEEGLKFMVYLQKENIIDESGMPKERFSAEFPKEGPSILRIQQVVRGDSAAYFCASSPLVGNTEAFFGQGTRLTVV.

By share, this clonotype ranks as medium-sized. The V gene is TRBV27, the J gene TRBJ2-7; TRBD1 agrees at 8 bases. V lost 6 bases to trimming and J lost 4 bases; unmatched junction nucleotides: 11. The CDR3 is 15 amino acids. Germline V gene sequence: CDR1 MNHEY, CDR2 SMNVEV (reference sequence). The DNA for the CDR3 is TGTGCCAGCAGAGACTCCCGGACAGGGAGGTACGAGCAGTACTTC. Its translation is CASRDSRTGRYEQYF.

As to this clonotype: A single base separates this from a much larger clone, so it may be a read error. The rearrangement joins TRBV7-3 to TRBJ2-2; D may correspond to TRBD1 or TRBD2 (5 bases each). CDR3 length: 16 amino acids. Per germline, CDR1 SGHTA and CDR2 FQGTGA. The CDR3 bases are TGTTCCAGCAGCTTAACGTGGGACCTAAACACCGGGGAGCTGTTTTTT. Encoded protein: CSSSLTWDLNTGELFF.

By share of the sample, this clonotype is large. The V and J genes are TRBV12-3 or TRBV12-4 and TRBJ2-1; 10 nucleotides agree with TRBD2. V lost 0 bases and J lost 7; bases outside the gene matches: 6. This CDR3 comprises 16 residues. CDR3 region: CASSLAALAGQNEQFF. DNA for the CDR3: TGTGCCAGCAGTTTAGCCGCACTAGCGGGGCAAAATGAGCAGTTCTTC.

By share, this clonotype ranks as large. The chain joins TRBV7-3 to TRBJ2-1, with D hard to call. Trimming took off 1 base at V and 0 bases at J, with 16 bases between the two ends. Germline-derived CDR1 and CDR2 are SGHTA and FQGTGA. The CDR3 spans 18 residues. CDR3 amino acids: CASSLNPIGASSYNEQFF. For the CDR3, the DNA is TGTGCCAGCAGCTTAAACCCGATTGGCGCGTCCTCCTACAATGAGCAGTTCTTC.

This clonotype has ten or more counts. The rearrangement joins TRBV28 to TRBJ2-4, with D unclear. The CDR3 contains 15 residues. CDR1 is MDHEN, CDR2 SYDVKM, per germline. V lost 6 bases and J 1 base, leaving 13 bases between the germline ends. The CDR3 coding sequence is TGTGCCAGCAGACCTTTCGGGCCGGCCAAAAACATTCAGTACTTC. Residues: CASRPFGPAKNIQYF.

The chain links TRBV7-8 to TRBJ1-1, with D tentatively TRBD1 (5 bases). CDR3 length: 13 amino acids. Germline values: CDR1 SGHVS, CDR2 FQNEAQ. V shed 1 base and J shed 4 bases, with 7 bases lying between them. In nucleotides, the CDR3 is TGTGCCAGCAGCTTAGTCCAGGGCACTGAAGCTTTCTTT. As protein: CASSLVQGTEAFF.

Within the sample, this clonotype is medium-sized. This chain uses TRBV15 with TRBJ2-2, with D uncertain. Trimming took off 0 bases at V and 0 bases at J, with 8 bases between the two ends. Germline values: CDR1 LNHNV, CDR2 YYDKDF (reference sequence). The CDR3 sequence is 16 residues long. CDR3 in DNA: TGTGCCACCAGCAGAGATTGGGGATCGAACACCGGGGAGCTGTTTTTT. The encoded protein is CATSRDWGSNTGELFF.

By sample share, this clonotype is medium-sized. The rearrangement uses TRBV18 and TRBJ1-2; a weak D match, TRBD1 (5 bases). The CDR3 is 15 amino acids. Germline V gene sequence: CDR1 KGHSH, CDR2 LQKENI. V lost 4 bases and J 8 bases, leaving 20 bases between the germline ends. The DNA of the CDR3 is TGTGCCAGCTCACAGGGGTCCGAATTCACGGGAGGCTACACCTTC. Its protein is CASSQGSEFTGGYTF.

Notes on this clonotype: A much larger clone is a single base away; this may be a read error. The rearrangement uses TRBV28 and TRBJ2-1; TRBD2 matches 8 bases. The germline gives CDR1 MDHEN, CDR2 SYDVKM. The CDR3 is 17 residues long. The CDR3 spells CASSLFRGSGAHNKQFF. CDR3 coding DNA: TGTGCCAGCAGTTTATTCCGGGGTAGCGGGGCCCACAATAAGCAGTTCTTC.

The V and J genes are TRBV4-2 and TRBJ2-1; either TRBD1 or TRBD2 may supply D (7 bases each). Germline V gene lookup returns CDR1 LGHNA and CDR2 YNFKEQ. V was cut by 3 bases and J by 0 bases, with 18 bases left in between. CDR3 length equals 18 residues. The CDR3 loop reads CASSQGQGGPSSYNEQFF. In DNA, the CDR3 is TGTGCCAGCAGCCAGGGTCAGGGGGGGCCAAGCTCCTACAATGAGCAGTTCTTC.

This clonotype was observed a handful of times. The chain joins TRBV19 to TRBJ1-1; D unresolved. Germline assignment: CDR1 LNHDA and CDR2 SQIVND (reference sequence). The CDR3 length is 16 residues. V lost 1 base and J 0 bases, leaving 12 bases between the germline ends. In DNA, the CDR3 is TGTGCCAGTAGTATAGGGACCGCTAACATGAACACTGAAGCTTTCTTT. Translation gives CASSIGTANMNTEAFF.

The CDR3 is CASSLNRAGQNEQFF. DNA of the CDR3: TGCGCCAGCAGCTTGAATCGAGCGGGGCAAAATGAGCAGTTCTTC. The V gene is TRBV5-1, the J gene TRBJ2-1; 7 bases align to TRBD2. The germline CDR1 and CDR2 sequences are SGHRS and YFSETQ. This CDR3 is 15 amino acids long. Trimming cost V 1 base and J 7 bases; bases outside gene matches: 8.

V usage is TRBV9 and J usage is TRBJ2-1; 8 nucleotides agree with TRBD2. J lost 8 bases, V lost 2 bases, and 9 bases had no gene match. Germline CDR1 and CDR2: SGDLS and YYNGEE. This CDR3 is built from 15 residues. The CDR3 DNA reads TGTGCCAGCAGCGTCCGGCCGGGGGGGGTTGATGAGCAGTTCTTC. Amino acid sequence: CASSVRPGGVDEQFF.

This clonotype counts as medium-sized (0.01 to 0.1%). The CDR3 DNA follows: TGTGCCAGCGCCCCACAGGGGGCGAACTCAGATACGCAGTATTTT. This encodes CASAPQGANSDTQYF. V usage is TRBV6-2 or TRBV6-3 and J usage is TRBJ2-3, with 9 positions matching TRBD1. CDR3 length: 15 amino acids. Losses at the gene ends were 8 bases for V and 4 bases for J; bases not matched to a gene: 10. Germline V CDR1 and CDR2: MNHEY, SVGEGT.

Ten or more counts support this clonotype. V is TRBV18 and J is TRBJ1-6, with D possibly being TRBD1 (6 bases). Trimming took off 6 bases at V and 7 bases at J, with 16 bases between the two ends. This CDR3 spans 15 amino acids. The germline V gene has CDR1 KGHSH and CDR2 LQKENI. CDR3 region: CASSPQGSDNSPLHF. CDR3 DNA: TGTGCCAGCTCTCCCCAGGGGTCCGACAATTCACCCCTCCACTTT.

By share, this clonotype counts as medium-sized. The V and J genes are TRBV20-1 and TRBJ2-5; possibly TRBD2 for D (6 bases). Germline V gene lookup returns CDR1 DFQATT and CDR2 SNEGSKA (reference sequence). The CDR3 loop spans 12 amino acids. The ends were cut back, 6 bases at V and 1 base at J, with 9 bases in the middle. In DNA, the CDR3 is TGCAGTGCCTTCGGGGGCCAAGAGACCCAGTACTTC. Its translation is CSAFGGQETQYF.

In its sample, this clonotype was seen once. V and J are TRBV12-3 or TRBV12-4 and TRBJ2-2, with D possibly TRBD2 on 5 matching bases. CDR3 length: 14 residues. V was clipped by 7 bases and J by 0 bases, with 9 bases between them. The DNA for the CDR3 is TGTGCCAGCAAGGCAGCGGCGAACACCGGGGAGCTGTTTTTT. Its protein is CASKAAANTGELFF.

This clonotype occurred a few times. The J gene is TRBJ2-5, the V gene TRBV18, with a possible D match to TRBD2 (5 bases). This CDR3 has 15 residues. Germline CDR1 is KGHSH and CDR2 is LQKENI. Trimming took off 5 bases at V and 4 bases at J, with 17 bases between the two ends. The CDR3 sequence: CASSTRGIETETQYF. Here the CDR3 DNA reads TGTGCCAGCTCAACTCGGGGAATCGAAACAGAGACCCAGTACTTC.

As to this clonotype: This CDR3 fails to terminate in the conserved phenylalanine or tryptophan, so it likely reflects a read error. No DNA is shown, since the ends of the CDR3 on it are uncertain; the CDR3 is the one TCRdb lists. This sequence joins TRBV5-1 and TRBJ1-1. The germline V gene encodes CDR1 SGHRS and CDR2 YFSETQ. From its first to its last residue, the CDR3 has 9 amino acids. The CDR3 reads CASTLGGAS.

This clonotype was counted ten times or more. The CDR3 nucleotides are TGTGCCAGCAGCCAGGGGGGGAGCACTGAAGCTTTCTTT. Amino acids: CASSQGGSTEAFF. This chain links TRBV4-2 with TRBJ1-1, with TRBD1 as a possible D gene (5 bases). The V and J ends lost 3 bases and 4 bases respectively, with 9 bases between them. In germline, CDR1 is LGHNA, CDR2 YNFKEQ. The CDR3 is 13 residues long.